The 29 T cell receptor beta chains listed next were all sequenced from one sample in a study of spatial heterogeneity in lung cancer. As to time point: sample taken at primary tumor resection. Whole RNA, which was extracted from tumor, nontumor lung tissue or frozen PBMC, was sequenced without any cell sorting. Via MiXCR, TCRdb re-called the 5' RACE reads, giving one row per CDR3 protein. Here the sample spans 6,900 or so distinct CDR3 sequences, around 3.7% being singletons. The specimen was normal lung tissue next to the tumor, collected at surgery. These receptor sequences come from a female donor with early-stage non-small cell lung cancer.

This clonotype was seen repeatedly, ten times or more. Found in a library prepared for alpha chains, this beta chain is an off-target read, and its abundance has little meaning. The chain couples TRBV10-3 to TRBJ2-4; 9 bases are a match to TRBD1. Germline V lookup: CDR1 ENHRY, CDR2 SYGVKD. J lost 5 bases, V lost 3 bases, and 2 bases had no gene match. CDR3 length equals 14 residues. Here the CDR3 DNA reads TGTGCCATCAGTGATCGGGACAGGGAAAACATTCAGTACTTC. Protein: CAISDRDRENIQYF.

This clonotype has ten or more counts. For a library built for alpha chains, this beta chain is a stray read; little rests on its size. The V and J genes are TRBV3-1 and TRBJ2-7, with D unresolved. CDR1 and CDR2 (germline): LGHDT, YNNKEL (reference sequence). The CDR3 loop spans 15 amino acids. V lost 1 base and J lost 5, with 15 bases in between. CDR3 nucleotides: TGTGCCAGCAGCCAAGGGACGTTGTTGTGGCACGAGCAGTACTTC. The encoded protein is CASSQGTLLWHEQYF.

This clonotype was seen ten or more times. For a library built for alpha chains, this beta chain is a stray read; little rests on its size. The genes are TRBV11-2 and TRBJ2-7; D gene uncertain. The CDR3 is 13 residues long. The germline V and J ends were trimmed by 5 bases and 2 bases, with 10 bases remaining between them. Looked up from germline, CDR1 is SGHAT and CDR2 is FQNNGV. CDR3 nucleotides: TGTGCCAGCAGCCAAGGGCTGACCTACGAGCAGTACTTC. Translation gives CASSQGLTYEQYF. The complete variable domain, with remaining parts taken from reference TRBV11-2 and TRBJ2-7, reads EAGVAQSPRYKIIEKRQSVAFWCNPISGHATLYWYQQILGQGPKLLIQFQNNGVVDDSQLPKDRFSAERLKGVDSTLKIQPAKLEDSAVYLCASSQGLTYEQYFGPGTRLTVT.

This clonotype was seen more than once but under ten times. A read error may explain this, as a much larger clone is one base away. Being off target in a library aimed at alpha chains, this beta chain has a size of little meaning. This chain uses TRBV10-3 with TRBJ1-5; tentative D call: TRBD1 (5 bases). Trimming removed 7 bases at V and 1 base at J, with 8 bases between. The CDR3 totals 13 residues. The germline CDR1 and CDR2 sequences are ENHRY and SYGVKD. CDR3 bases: TGTGCCATCACATGGGACAGCAATCAGCCCCAGCATTTT. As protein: CAITWDSNQPQHF.

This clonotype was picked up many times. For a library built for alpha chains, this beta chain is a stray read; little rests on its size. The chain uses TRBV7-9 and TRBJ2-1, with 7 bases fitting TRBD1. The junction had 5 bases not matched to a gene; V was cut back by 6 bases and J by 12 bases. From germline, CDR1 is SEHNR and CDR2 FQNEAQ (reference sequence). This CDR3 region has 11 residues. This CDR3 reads CASRLTGAQFF. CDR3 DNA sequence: TGTGCCAGCAGGCTAACAGGGGCGCAGTTCTTC.

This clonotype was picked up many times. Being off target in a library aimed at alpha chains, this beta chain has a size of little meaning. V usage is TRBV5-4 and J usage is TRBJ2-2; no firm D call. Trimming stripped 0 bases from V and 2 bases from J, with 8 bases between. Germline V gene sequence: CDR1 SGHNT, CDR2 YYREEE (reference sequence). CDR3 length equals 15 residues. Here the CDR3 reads CASSLESQNTGELFF. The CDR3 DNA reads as TGTGCCAGCAGCTTGGAATCCCAAAACACCGGGGAGCTGTTTTTT.

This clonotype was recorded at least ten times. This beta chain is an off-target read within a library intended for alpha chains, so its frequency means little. The DNA of the CDR3 is TGTGCCAGCAGCCAAGATGGAACGGGACAGGGATCCTACGAGCAGTACTTC. This codes for CASSQDGTGQGSYEQYF. This rearrangement joins TRBV4-2 to TRBJ2-7, with 9 positions matching TRBD1. CDR1 and CDR2 from the germline V gene are LGHNA and YNFKEQ. The ends lost 0 bases at V and 1 base at J; junction bases unmatched: 7. The CDR3 is made up of 17 amino acids.

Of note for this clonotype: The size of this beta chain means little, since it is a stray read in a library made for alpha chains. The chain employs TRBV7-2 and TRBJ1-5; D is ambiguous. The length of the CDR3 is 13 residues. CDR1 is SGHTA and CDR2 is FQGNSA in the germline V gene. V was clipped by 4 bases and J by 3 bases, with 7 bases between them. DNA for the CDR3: TGTGCCAGCAGCTGGGGTCTCAATCAGCCCCAGCATTTT. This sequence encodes CASSWGLNQPQHF. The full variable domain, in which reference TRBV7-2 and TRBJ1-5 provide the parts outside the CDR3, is GAGVSQSPSNKVTEKGKDVELRCDPISGHTALYWYRQSLGQGLEFLIYFQGNSAPDKSGLPSDRFSAERTGGSVSTLTIQRTQQEDSAVYLCASSWGLNQPQHFGDGTRLSIL.

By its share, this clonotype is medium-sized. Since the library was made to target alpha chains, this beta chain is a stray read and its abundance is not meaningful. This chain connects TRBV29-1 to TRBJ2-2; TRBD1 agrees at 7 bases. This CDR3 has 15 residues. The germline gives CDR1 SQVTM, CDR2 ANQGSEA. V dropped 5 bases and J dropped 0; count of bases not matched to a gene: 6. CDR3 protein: CSVLRDSTNTGELFF. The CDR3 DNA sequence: TGCAGCGTTTTACGGGACAGTACGAACACCGGGGAGCTGTTTTTT.

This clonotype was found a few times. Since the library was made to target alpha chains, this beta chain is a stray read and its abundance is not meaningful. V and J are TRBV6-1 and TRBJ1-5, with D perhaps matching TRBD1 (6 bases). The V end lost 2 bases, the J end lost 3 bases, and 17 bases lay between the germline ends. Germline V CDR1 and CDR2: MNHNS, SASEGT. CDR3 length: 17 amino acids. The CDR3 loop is CASSETGGANLNQPQHF. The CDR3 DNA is TGTGCCAGCAGTGAAACTGGGGGGGCAAACCTCAATCAGCCCCAGCATTTT.

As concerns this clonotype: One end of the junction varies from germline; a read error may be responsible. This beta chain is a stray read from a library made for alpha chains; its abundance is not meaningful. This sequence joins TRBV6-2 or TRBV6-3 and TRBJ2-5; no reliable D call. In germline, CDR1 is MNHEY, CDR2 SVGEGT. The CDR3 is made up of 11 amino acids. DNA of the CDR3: TGTGCCAACAGTTACATACAGACCCAGTACTTC. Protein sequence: CANSYIQTQYF.

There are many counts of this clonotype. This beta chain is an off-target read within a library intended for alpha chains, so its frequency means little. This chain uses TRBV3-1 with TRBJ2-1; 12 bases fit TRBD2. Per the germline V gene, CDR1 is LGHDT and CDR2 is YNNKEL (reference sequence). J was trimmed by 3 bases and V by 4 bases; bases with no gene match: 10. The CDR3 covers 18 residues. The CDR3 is CASSPERTSGGYYNEQFF. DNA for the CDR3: TGTGCCAGCAGCCCGGAAAGAACTAGCGGGGGGTACTACAATGAGCAGTTCTTC.

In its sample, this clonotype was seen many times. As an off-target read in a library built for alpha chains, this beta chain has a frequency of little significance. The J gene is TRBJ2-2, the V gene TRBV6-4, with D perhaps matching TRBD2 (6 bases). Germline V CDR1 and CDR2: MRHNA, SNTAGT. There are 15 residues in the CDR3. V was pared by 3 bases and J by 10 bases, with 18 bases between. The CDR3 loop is CASSESGLPREELFF. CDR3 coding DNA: TGTGCCAGCAGTGAATCGGGACTCCCCAGAGAGGAGCTGTTTTTT.

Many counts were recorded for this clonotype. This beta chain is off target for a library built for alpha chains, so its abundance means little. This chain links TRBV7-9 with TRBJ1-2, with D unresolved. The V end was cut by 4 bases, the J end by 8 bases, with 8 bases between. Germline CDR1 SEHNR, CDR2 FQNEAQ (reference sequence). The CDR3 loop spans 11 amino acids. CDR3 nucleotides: TGTGCCAGCAGCTCCACCGGGGGCTACACCTTC. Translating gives CASSSTGGYTF.

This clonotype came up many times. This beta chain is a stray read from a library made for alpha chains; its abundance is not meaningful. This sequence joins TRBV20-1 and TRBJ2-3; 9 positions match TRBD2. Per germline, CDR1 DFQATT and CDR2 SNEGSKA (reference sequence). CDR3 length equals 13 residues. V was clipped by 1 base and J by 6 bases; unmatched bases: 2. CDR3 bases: TGCAGTGCTAGAGTGAGCGGGGGGGATACGCAGTATTTT. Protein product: CSARVSGGDTQYF.

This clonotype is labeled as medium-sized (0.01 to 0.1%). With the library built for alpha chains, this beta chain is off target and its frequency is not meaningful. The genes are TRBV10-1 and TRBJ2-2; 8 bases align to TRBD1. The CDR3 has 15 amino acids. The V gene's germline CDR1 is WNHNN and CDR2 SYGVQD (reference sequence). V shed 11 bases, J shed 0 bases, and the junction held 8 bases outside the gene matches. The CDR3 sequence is CASGQGQANTGELFF. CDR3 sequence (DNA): TGCGCCTCAGGACAGGGCCAGGCGAACACCGGGGAGCTGTTTTTT.

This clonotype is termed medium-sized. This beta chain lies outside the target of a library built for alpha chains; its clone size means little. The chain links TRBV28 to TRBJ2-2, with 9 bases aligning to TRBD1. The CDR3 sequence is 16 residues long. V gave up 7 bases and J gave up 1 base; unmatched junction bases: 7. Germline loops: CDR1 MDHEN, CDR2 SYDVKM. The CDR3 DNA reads TGTGCCAGCATTCAACAGGGGGCGGTGAACACCGGGGAGCTGTTTTTT. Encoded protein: CASIQQGAVNTGELFF.

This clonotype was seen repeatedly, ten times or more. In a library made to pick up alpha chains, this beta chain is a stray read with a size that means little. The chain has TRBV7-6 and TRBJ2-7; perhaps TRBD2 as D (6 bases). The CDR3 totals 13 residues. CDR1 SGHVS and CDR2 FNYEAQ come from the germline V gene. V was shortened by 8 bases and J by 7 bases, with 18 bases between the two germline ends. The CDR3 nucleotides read TGTGCCAGCGGGAGCGGGTCGCCGGGGGAGCAGTACTTC. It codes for CASGSGSPGEQYF.

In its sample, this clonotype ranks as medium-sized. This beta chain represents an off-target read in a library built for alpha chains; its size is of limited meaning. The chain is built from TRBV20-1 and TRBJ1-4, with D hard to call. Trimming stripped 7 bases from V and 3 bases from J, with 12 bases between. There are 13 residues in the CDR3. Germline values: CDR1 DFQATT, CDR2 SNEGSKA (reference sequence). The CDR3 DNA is TGCAGTGTCGCCGGGAAAGCTAATGAAAAACTGTTTTTT. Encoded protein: CSVAGKANEKLFF.

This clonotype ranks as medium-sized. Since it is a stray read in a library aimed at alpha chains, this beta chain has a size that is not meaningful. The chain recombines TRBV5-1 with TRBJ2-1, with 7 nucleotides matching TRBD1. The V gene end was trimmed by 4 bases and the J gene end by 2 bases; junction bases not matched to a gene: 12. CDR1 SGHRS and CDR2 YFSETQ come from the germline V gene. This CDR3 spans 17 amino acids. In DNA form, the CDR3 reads TGCGCCAGCAGCGCTATGCGACCGGGACAGACCTACAATGAGCAGTTCTTC. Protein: CASSAMRPGQTYNEQFF. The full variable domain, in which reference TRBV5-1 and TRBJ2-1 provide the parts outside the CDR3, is KAGVTQTPRYLIKTRGQQVTLSCSPISGHRSVSWYQQTPGQGLQFLFEYFSETQRNKGNFPGRFSGRQFSNSRSEMNVSTLELGDSALYLCASSAMRPGQTYNEQFFGPGTRLTVL.

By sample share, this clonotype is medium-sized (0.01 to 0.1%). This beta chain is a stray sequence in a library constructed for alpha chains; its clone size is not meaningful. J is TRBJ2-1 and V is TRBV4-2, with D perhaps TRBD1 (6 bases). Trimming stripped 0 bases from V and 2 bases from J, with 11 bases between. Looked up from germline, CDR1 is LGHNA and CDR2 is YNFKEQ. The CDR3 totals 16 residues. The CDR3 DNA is TGTGCCAGCAGCCAAGATGCGGACAGAACCTACAATGAGCAGTTCTTC. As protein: CASSQDADRTYNEQFF.

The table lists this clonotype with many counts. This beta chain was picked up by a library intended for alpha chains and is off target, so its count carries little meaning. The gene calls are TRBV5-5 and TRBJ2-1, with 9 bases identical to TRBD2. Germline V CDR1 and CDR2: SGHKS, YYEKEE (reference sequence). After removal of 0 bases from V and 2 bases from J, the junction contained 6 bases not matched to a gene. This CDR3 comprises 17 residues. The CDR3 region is CASSLEASGAAYNEQFF. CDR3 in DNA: TGTGCCAGCAGCTTGGAGGCTAGCGGGGCAGCCTACAATGAGCAGTTCTTC.

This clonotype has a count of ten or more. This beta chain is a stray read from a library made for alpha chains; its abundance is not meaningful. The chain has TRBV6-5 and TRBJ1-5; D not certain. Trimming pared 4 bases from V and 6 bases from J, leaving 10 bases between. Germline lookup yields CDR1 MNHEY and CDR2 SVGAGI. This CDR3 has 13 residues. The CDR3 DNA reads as TGTGCCAGCAGTTCCAACTCGGGTCAGCCCCAGCATTTT. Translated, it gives CASSSNSGQPQHF.

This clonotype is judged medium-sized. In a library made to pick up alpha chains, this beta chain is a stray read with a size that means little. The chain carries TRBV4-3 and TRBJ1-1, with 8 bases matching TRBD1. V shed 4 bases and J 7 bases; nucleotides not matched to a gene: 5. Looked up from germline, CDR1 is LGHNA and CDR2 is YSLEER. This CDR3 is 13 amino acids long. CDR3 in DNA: TGCGCCAGCAGCCCCTGGACAGGGCGTGAAGCTTTCTTT. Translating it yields CASSPWTGREAFF.

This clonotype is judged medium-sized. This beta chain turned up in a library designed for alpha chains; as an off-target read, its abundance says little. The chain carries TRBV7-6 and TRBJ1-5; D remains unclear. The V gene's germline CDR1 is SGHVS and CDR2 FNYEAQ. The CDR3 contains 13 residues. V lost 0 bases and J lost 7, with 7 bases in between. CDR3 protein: CASSLAGPQPQHF. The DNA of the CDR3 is TGTGCCAGCAGCTTAGCGGGTCCCCAGCCCCAGCATTTT.

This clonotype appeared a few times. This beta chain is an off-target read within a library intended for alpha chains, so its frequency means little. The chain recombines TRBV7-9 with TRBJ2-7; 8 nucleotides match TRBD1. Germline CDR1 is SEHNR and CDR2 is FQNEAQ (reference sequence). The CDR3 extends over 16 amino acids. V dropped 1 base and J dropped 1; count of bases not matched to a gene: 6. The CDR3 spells CASSLDPRGPSYEQYF. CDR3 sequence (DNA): TGTGCCAGCAGCTTAGATCCCAGGGGGCCTTCCTACGAGCAGTACTTC.

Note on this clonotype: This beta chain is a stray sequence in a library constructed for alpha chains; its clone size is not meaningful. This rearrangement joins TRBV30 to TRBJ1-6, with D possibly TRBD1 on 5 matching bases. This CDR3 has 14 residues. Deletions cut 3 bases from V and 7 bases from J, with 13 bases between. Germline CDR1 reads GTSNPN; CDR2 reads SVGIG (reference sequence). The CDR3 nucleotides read TGTGCCTGGAGGCCCGGGGCAGGGAATTCACCCCTCCACTTT. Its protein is CAWRPGAGNSPLHF.

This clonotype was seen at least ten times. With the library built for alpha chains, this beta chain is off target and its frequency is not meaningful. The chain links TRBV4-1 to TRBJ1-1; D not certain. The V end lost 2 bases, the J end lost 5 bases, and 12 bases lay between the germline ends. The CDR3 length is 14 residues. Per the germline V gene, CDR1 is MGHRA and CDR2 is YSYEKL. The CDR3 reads CASSQYVFGTEAFF. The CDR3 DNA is TGCGCCAGCAGCCAATATGTGTTCGGGACTGAAGCTTTCTTT.

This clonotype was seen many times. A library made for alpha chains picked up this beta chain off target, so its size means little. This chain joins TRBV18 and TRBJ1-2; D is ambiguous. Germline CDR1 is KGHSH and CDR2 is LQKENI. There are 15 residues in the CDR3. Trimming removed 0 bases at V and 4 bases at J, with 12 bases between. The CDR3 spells CASSPPVVGIYGYTF. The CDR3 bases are TGTGCCAGCTCACCACCGGTGGTCGGAATCTATGGCTACACCTTC.